Listed below are T cell receptor beta chains from one sample, sequenced in a study of T cells after posttransplantation cyclophosphamide. The method was immunoSEQ multiplex PCR; TCRdb's version includes in-frame clones alone and lacks a portion of them. The table lists some 43,000 clones, about nine tenths of them singletons. The sequenced sample was PBMCs, obtained roughly 59 days after allogeneic stem cell transplant with posttransplant cyclophosphamide. The receptor source for this set is a male patient aged 60-69 years who received an allogeneic stem cell transplant from a related donor and was CMV-positive. Some T cells may be transferred from the graft donor. Each CDR3 is given with its conserved first and last residue. A D gene is named only where the DNA matches it firmly. Rows may omit the clone size; those that give it use once, few, many or a size class.

V	size	D	J	CDR3	DNA
TRBV5-1	once	TRBD1	TRBJ1-1	CASSLGTGNTEAFF	TGCGCCAGCAGCTTGGGGACAGGGAACACTGAAGCTTTCTTT
TRBV27	few	.	TRBJ1-5	CASSPTGSQMAQPQHF	TGTGCCAGCAGTCCAACCGGGTCCCAGATGGCCCAGCCCCAGCATTTT
TRBV6-6	.	TRBD2	TRBJ2-3	CASKAGGDTDTQYF	TGTGCCAGTAAAGCGGGAGGAGACACAGATACGCAGTATTTT
TRBV7-9	.	TRBD2	TRBJ2-7	CASSSQTSAAYEQYF	TGTGCCAGCAGCTCCCAGACTAGCGCGGCCTACGAGCAGTACTTC
TRBV27	once	TRBD1	TRBJ2-7	CASSGQAISYEQYF	TGTGCCAGCAGCGGACAGGCAATCTCCTACGAGCAGTACTTC
TRBV11-2	.	TRBD2	TRBJ2-1	CASGTSGVGEQFF	TGTGCCAGTGGGACTAGCGGGGTCGGTGAGCAGTTCTTC
TRBV7-9	.	.	TRBJ2-2	CASSGDKYNPTGELFF	TGTGCCAGCAGCGGGGACAAGTACAATCCCACCGGGGAGCTGTTTTTT
TRBV5-1	.	.	TRBJ1-4	CASSSGPGDEKLFF	TGCGCCAGCAGCTCAGGACCGGGGGATGAAAAACTGTTTTTT
TRBV6-6	.	.	TRBJ1-1	CASSSGYGTEAFF	TGTGCCAGCAGTTCAGGGTACGGCACTGAAGCTTTCTTT
TRBV2	.	TRBD2	TRBJ2-3	CASRAGNTDTQYF	TGTGCCAGCAGAGCGGGGAACACAGATACGCAGTATTTT
TRBV28	.	TRBD1	TRBJ1-2	CASRRDRGRSNYGYTF	TGTGCCAGCAGGAGGGACAGGGGTAGATCAAACTATGGCTACACCTTC
TRBV5-1	.	.	TRBJ2-3	CASSLDRVNTDTQYF	TGCGCCAGCAGCTTGGACAGGGTGAACACAGATACGCAGTATTTT
TRBV29-1	.	TRBD1	TRBJ1-2	CSVEGDRVGGYTF	TGCAGCGTTGAAGGCGACAGGGTGGGTGGCTACACCTTC
TRBV19	.	TRBD1	TRBJ1-2	CASTWDRGGGYTF	TGTGCCAGTACGTGGGACAGGGGAGGTGGCTACACCTTC
TRBV7-9	.	TRBD2	TRBJ2-1	CASSFGGGNEQFF	TGTGCCAGCAGCTTTGGGGGGGGCAATGAGCAGTTCTTC